The clone carrying this TCR beta chain has a handful of counts. What it recognizes is unknown. The data derive from a study of regulatory T cells in long-lasting Graves disease. The time point is: newly diagnosed GD, antithyroid drugs for less than 3 months. The TCR library was made from RNA extracted from PBMCs. Study findings and constraints: Sharing of public clonotypes was greater in persistent patients (about 3,000) than in new patients (more than 900).

iRepertoire HTBI primers and Arm-PCR of CDR3 regions built TCR beta libraries. TCRdb re-derived calls from the multiplex PCR reads in MiXCR, one entry per CDR3 protein. This table has over 350,000 distinct CDR3 sequences, about 15% appearing once. The same data also went into a second study, on T cells in Graves' hyperthyroidism and ophthalmopathy. Per that paper: Blood also held most thyroid clonotypes expanded beyond 0.001.

The receptor was isolated from a woman aged 40 to 50 with Graves disease. Material: peripheral blood mononuclear cells (PBMCs), obtained at new diagnosis, from a patient treated with antithyroid drugs.

The CDR3 sequence: CASSGGGSANEKLFF. The CDR3 coding sequence is TGTGCCAGCAGTGGAGGGGGGTCGGCAAATGAAAAACTGTTTTTT. The genes are TRBV25-1 and TRBJ1-4, with D perhaps TRBD1 (6 bases). This CDR3 spans 15 amino acids. Trimming left V 4 bases short and J 5 bases short, with 14 bases between. Germline CDR1 MGHDK, CDR2 SYGVNS. The full variable domain, its missing parts supplied by reference TRBV25-1 and TRBJ1-4, is EADIYQTPRYLVIGTGKKITLECSQTMGHDKMYWYQQDPGMELHLIHYSYGVNSTEKGDLSSESTVSRIRTEHFPLTLESARPSHTSQYLCASSGGGSANEKLFFGSGTQLSVL.